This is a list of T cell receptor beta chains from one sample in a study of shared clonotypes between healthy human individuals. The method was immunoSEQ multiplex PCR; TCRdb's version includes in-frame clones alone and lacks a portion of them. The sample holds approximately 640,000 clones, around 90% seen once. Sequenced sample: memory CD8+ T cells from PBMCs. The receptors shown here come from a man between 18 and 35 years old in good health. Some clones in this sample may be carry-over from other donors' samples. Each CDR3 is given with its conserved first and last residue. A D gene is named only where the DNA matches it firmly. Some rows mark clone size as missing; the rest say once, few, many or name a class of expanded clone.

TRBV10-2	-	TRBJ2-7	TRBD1	TGCGCCAGCAGCGCCCGAGACAGGGTTAACGAGCAGTACTTC	CASSARDRVNEQYF
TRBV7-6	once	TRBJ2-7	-	TGTGCCAGCAGTCGGACCATCCGTACCTCCTACGAGCAGTACTTC	CASSRTIRTSYEQYF
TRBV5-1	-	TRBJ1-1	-	TGCGCCAGCAGCATACCAACCCAGAACACTGAAGCTTTCTTT	CASSIPTQNTEAFF
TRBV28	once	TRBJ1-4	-	TGTGCCAGCAGTTTAGTCGGGTGGGGGAATGAAAAACTGTTTTTT	CASSLVGWGNEKLFF
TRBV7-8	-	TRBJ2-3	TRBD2	TGTGCCAGCAGCTCCAGCGGGAGGACAGATACGCAGTATTTT	CASSSSGRTDTQYF
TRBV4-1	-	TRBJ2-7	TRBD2	TGCGCCAGCAGCCAGGGACTAGAGTGGGTCCGGTACTTC	CASSQGLEWVRYF
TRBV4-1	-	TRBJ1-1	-	TGCGCCAGCAGCCCGGATCGGGTCACTGAAGCTTTCTTT	CASSPDRVTEAFF
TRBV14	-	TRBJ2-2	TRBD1	TGTGCCAGCAGGGACGGGACAGGGGGCGCGTCGGACACCGGGGAGCTGTTTTTT	CASRDGTGGASDTGELFF
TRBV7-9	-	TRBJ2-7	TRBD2	TGTGCCAGCAGCCCCCTAGACGTACTAGCGGGAGCTTACGAGCAGTACTTC	CASSPLDVLAGAYEQYF
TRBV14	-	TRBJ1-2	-	TGTGCCAGCACAAGGGGGGGGATCGATGGCTACACCTTC	CASTRGGIDGYTF
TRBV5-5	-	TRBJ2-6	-	TGTGCCAGCAGCTTGGATAGCTCTGGGGCCAACGTCCTGACTTTC	CASSLDSSGANVLTF
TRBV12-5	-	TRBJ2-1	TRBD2	TGTGCTAGTGGTCCGGGACTAGCGTCCTACAATGAGCAGTTCTTC	CASGPGLASYNEQFF
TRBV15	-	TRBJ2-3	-	TGTGCCACCAGGGGAAAAACAGATACGCAGTATTTT	CATRGKTDTQYF
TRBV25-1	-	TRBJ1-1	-	TGTGCCAGCAGTGGGGGGGACGGGACTGAAGCTTTCTTT	CASSGGDGTEAFF
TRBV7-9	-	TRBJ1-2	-	TGTGCCAGCAGGAAACAGGGTTTGGGCTATGGCTACACCTTC	CASRKQGLGYGYTF
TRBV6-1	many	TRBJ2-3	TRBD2	TGTGCCAGCAGGAGAGGGGACTACCTCACAGATACGCAGTATTTT	CASRRGDYLTDTQYF
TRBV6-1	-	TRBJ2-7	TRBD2	TGTGCCAGCAGTGATCGGGGGGATTGGTACGAGCAGTACTTC	CASSDRGDWYEQYF
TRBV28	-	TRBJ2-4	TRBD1	TGTGCCAGCAGTCAAGGACAGGGGGCCAAAAACATTCAGTACTTC	CASSQGQGAKNIQYF
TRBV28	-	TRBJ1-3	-	TGTGCCAGCAGTTACCGCTTCCGGGACGTCGATCTCGGAAACACCATATATTTT	CASSYRFRDVDLGNTIYF
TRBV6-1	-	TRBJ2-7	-	TGTGCCAGCAGTGTCTATCTCGACGGGACCTACGAGCAGTACTTC	CASSVYLDGTYEQYF
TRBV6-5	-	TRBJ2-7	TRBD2	TGTGCCAGCAAGGTAGCGGGAGCCTACGAGCAGTACTTC	CASKVAGAYEQYF
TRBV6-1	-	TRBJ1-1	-	TGTGCCGGGAGAATTGGGAACACTGAAGCTTTCTTT	CAGRIGNTEAFF
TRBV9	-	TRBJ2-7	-	TGTGCCAGCAGCGCCAACTACGAGCAGTACTTC	CASSANYEQYF
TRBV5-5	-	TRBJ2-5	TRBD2	TGTGCCAGCAGCCTAAAGCATGGTGGCCTCGGACTAGCGGGAGGAGAGACCCAGTACTTC	CASSLKHGGLGLAGGETQYF
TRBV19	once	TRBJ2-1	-	TGTGCCAGTAGTATCAGAGGGGAGCCCTACAATGAGCAGTTCTTC	CASSIRGEPYNEQFF
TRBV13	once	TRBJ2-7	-	TGTGCCAGCAGCCCGGGACTCTACTCCTACGAGCAGTACTTC	CASSPGLYSYEQYF
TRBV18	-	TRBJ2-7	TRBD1	TGTGCCAGCTCACCCTCGGGACAGCACTACGAGCAGTACTTC	CASSPSGQHYEQYF
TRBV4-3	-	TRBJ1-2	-	TGCGCCAGCAGCCAAGGCTGGGTTGGGTATGGCTACACCTTC	CASSQGWVGYGYTF
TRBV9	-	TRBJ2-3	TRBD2	TGTGCCAGCAGCGGAGGTTCTAGCGGAAACACAGATACGCAGTATTTT	CASSGGSSGNTDTQYF
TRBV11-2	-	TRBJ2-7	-	TGTGCCAGCAGCTCCTCAGGGACAACGCGCGGTTATACCTACGAGCAGTACTTC	CASSSSGTTRGYTYEQYF
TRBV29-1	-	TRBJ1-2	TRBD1	TGCAGCGTTGAAGTCAGGGGGAACTATGGCTACACCTTC	CSVEVRGNYGYTF
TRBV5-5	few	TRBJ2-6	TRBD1	TGTGCCAGCAGCCAAGATTGGACAGGGGGCATTGGGGCCAACGTCCTGACTTTC	CASSQDWTGGIGANVLTF
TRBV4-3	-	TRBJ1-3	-	TGCGCCAGCAGCCAAGCGACAGCCTCTGGAAACACCATATATTTT	CASSQATASGNTIYF
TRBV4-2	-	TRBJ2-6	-	TGTGCCAGCAGCCCGGGCGTGTTCGGGGCCAACGTCCTGACTTTC	CASSPGVFGANVLTF
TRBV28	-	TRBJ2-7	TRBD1	TGTGCCAGCAGTTGGGACAGGGGCCACGAGCAGTACTTC	CASSWDRGHEQYF
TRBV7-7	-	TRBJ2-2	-	TGTGCCAGCCTACACCCATCCGGGGAGCTGTTTTTT	CASLHPSGELFF
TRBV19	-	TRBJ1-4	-	TGTGCCAGTAGGATCGACAGGACTAATGAAAAACTGTTTTTT	CASRIDRTNEKLFF
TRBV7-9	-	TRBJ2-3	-	TGTGCCAGCAGCTTAGAGGGCCGATTCACAGATACGCAGTATTTT	CASSLEGRFTDTQYF
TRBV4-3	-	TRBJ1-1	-	TGCGCCAGCAGCCGCGCTCACAGGGAAGAGGTGGACACTGAAGCTTTCTTT	CASSRAHREEVDTEAFF
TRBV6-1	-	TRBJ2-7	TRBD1	TGTGCCAGCAGTGAAGCGTTGGGACAGGTCCCCTACGAGCAGTACTTC	CASSEALGQVPYEQYF
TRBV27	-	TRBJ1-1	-	TGTGCCAGCAGTCCACTAGGCCGGACAGAGGGAACTGAAGCTTTCTTT	CASSPLGRTEGTEAFF
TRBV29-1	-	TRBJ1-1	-	TGCAGCGTTGGAGAGAACACTGAAGCTTTCTTT	CSVGENTEAFF
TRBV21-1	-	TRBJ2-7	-	TGTGCCAGCAGCAAAGCGGGAGGGCCGTACGAGCAGTACTTC	CASSKAGGPYEQYF
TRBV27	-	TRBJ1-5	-	TGTGCCAGCAGCCCCCGTGCGGCCAAGCCCCAGCATTTT	CASSPRAAKPQHF
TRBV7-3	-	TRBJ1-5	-	TGTGCCAGCAGCCTTTACCGGGACCAATTTGGCAATCAGCCCCAGCATTTT	CASSLYRDQFGNQPQHF
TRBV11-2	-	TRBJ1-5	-	TGTGCCAGCAGCTCACAGGAGTCCAATCAGCCCCAGCATTTT	CASSSQESNQPQHF
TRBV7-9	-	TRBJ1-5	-	TGTGCCAGCAGCTTAGCGGCCGTGGGTCAGCCCCAGCATTTT	CASSLAAVGQPQHF
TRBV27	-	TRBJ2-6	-	TGTGCCAGCAGTGATTGGTCTGGGGCCAACGTCCTGACTTTC	CASSDWSGANVLTF
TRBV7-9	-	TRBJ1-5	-	TGTGCCAGCAGCTTTTCGGATTATAGCAATCAGCCCCAGCATTTT	CASSFSDYSNQPQHF
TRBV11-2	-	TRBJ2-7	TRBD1	TGTGCCAGCAGCAGCCGGGACAGCCCCTACGAGCAGTACTTC	CASSSRDSPYEQYF
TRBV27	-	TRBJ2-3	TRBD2	TGTGCCAGCAGTTTATCAGCCGGGGCGGGAGCGAGCACAGATACGCAGTATTTT	CASSLSAGAGASTDTQYF
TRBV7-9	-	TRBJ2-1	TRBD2	TGTGCCAGCAGCTTAGCGACAGGACTAGCGGTCGAAAATGAGCAGTTCTTC	CASSLATGLAVENEQFF
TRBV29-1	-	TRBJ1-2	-	TGCAGCGTTGAATTAAGGGGGGACAAAGCTAACTATGGCTACACCTTC	CSVELRGDKANYGYTF
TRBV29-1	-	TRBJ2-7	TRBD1	TGCAGCGTTGGATCACCAGCGACAGGGGCATCCCACGAGCAGTACTTC	CSVGSPATGASHEQYF
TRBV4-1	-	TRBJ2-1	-	TGCGCCAGCAGCCAAGATCCAGGTACCTACAATGAGCAGTTCTTC	CASSQDPGTYNEQFF
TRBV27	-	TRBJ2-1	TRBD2	TGTGCCAGCAGTTCCGGACTAGCGGGAGTAGGCCTCTCCTACAATGAGCAGTTCTTC	CASSSGLAGVGLSYNEQFF
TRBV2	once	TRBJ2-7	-	TGTGCCAGCAGAGGGGACGTTATTTCTCTGAGCTCCTACGAGCAGTACTTC	CASRGDVISLSSYEQYF
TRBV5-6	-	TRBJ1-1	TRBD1	TGTGCCAGCAGCTTGGGGACAGGGTGGAACACTGAAGCTTTCTTT	CASSLGTGWNTEAFF
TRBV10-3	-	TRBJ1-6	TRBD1	TGTGCCATCAGTGGACAGGGCTCCTATAATTCACCCCTCCACTTT	CAISGQGSYNSPLHF
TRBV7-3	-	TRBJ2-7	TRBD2	TGTGCCAGCAGCTGGGGCCCGGCTAGCGGAGCCTACGAGCAGTACTTC	CASSWGPASGAYEQYF